The clone carrying this TCR beta chain came up a few times. The data derive from a study of response to subunit inactivated influenza vaccine. TCRdb processed the RT-PCR reads anew with MiXCR; each CDR3 protein has one entry. This table has about 780,000 distinct CDR3 sequences, about a fifth appearing once. The germline V gene has CDR1 SEHNR and CDR2 FQNEAQ (reference sequence). The ends lost 5 bases at V and 4 bases at J; junction bases unmatched: 9. This CDR3 spans 16 amino acids. The rearrangement joins TRBV7-9 to TRBJ2-2; 8 nucleotides line up with TRBD2. Sample: PBMCs from blood, taken around 5 days after vaccination. The sequence came from a man in his forties or fifties who received an inactivated influenza vaccine. The CDR3 reads CASSPPGTRATGELFF. DNA for the CDR3: TGTGCCAGCAGCCCCCCCGGGACTAGAGCCACCGGGGAGCTGTTTTTT.